The T cell receptor beta chain described here comes from a study of cytomegalovirus exposure and HLA in healthy donors. Study findings and constraints: Researchers left out some V segments, among them TRBV6-2 and TRBV6-3, as indistinguishable. Most subjects' HLA-A and HLA-B alleles were reportedly predicted from TCR beta sequences. An analysis was carried out at a later point. It showed that HLA-associated TCR beta chains were more clonally expanded than equally common non-associated chains.

As regards this clone: The antigen remains undetermined.

Germline-derived CDR1 and CDR2 are ENHRY and SYGVKD. The V gene lost 0 bases and the J gene lost 6 bases, with 9 bases spanning the gap. The CDR3 runs to 14 residues. PCR was performed using 60 Vbeta and 13 Jbeta primers. TCRdb's copy holds only in-frame clones and misses some; the assay was immunoSEQ multiplex PCR. Of under 150,000 clones in the sample, roughly 80% were seen once. The chain recombines TRBV10-3 with TRBJ1-5, with a possible D match to TRBD1 (5 bases). The sample consisted of PBMCs. The sequence was obtained from a woman aged 30 to 39 in good health and CMV-seropositive. The CDR3 spells CAISESGQGQPQHF. DNA for the CDR3: TGTGCCATCAGTGAGTCGGGGCAGGGTCAGCCCCAGCATTTT.